The present T cell receptor beta chain was sequenced within a study of early T cells in non-severe SARS-CoV-2 infection (dated by TCRdb to about 2021). Broadly, across the study: Bulk RNA from unsorted whole blood was used for TCR sequencing, so alpha and beta chains could not be paired. What the work shows at the level of the full study, not this receptor alone: VDJdb matching was skewed toward anti-spike CD8 responses, so virus-specific expansions were likely underestimated and private and CD4 specificities were missed.

To prepare the library, 5' RACE was applied. The instrument given in TCRdb is NextSeq 500. The TCR library protocol attached unique molecular identifiers to individual cDNA molecules to correct for sequencing error and PCR bias. Both TCR alpha and beta chains were sequenced, and tight co-correlation was observed between alpha and beta sequence abundances in each sample. Turning to the authors' computational methods: Decombinator V4 was used to annotate the V gene, J gene and CDR3 of the TCR sequences. TCRs were defined as expanded if a significant change between any two time points was detected under a Poisson model with p below 0.0001. Abundances of TCRs were expressed as counts per million after normalisation to the total number of TCRs sequenced in each sample. MAIT TCRs were defined by TRAV1-2 paired with TRAJ12, TRAJ20 or TRAJ33, and iNKT TCRs by TRAV10 paired with TRAJ18. VDJdb, accessed 1 November 2021, was searched for CMV, EBV and SARS-CoV-2 annotated TCRs, excluding TCRs annotated for multiple antigens. TCRdb reprocessing: public reads trimmed at Q25 with fastp, clones called with MiXCR, in-frame beta chains kept. Each CDR3 protein appears once, grouped with its most common genes and DNA. TCRdb's processing, not the authors' own work, is the source of the V and J calls. The sample yields over 85,000 distinct CDR3 sequences; approximately 15% were counted once. 0.95% to 1.5% of the sample comes from the top ten.

V loses 1 base at its end and J loses 6 bases; junction bases beyond the gene matches: 16. The CDR3 measures 19 amino acids from cysteine to phenylalanine. The DNA shown is the 57-base CDR3, in frame from base 1. This clonotype was observed a handful of times. The antigen this receptor binds is unknown. Per-base quality was not reported, and no clone a single base away is much larger than it. Set within a cohort of healthcare workers in London, UK, this nested case-control study involved weekly PCR testing of nasopharyngeal swabs along with blood sampling. Healthcare workers were recruited during the week of the UK lockdown, between 23 and 31 March 2020, and followed weekly for up to roughly 15 weeks.

The sequenced sample consisted of whole blood. The chain is assembled from TRBV23-1 and TRBJ1-5, with 9 bases in between that match TRBD1. TRBV23-1 is known as an ORF, though its function is uncertain. This sequence originates from an adult who was a healthcare worker with PCR-confirmed SARS-CoV-2 infection or an uninfected control (not recorded which). The DNA sequence is given as TGCGCCAGCAGTCAATGCCCCGGGACAGGGAAAGGTGCCCGTCAGCCCCAGCATTTT. This yields the protein CASSQCPGTGKGARQPQHF.